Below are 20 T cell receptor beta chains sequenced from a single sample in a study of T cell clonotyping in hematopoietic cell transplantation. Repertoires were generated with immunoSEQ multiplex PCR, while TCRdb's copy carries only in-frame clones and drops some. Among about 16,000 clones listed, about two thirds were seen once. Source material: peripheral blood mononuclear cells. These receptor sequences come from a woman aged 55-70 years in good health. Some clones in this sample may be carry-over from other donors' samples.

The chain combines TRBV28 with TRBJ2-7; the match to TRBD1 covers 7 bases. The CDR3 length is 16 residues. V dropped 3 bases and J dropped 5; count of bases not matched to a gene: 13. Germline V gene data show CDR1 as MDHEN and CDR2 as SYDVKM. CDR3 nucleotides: TGTGCCAGCAGTTTCTCTTTGCTTAGGGACAGAAACGAGCAGTACTTC. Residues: CASSFSLLRDRNEQYF.

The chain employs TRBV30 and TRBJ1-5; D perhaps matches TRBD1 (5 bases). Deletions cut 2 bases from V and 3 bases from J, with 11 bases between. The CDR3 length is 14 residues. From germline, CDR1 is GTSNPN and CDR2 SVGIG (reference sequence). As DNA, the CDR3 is TGTGCCTGGAGTAACGGACAAGTCAATCAGCCCCAGCATTTT. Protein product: CAWSNGQVNQPQHF. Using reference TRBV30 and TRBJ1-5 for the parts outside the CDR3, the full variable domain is SQTIHQWPATLVQPVGSPLSLECTVEGTSNPNLYWYRQAAGRGLQLLFYSVGIGQISSEVPQNLSASRPQDRQFILSSKKLLLSDSGFYLCAWSNGQVNQPQHFGDGTRLSIL.

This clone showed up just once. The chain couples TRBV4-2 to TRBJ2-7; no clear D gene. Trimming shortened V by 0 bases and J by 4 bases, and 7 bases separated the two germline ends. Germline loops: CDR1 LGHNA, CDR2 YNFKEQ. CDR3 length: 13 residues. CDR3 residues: CASSQDQLYEQYF. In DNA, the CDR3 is TGTGCCAGCAGCCAAGATCAGCTGTACGAGCAGTACTTC.

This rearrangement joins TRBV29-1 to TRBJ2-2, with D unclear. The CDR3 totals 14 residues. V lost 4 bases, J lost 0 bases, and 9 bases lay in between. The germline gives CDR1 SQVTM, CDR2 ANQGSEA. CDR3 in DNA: TGCAGCGTTGGTCCAGACCCGAACACCGGGGAGCTGTTTTTT. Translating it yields CSVGPDPNTGELFF.

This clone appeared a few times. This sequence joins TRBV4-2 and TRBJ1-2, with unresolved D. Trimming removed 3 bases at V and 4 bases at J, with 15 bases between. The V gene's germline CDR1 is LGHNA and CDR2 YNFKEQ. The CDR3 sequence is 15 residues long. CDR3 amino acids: CASSHTTGVGYGYTF. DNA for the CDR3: TGTGCCAGCAGCCATACAACTGGGGTGGGCTATGGCTACACCTTC.

The chain's CDR3 is CAWGTGDTIRPGQFF. For the CDR3, the DNA is TGTGCCTGGGGTACAGGGGATACAATCAGGCCAGGTCAGTTCTTC. The V and J genes are TRBV30 and TRBJ2-1; 7 nucleotides agree with TRBD1. The ends lost 5 bases at V and 13 bases at J; junction bases unmatched: 20. The CDR3 extends over 15 amino acids. Germline CDR1 reads GTSNPN; CDR2 reads SVGIG (reference sequence).

In DNA form, the CDR3 reads TGCAGCGTTGGGGGACAGGCCGGTTTCAGGGGCTACACCTTC. Its translation is CSVGGQAGFRGYTF. The V and J genes are TRBV29-1 and TRBJ1-2; 8 nucleotides agree with TRBD1. The CDR3 runs 14 residues. Trimming cost V 4 bases and J 8 bases; bases outside gene matches: 12. The germline V gene encodes CDR1 SQVTM and CDR2 ANQGSEA.

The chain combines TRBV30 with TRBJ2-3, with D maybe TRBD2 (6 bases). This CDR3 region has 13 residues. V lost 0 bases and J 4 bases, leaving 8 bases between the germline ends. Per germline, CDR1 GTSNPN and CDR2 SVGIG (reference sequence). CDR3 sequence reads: CAWSVRGADTQYF. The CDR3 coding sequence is TGTGCCTGGAGTGTACGCGGGGCAGATACGCAGTATTTT.

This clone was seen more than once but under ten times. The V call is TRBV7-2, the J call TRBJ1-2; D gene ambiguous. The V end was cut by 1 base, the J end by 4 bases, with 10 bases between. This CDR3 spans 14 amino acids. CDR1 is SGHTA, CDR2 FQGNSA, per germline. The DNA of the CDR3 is TGTGCCAGCAGCTTAGGGAGCAGAGGCTATGGCTACACCTTC. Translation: CASSLGSRGYGYTF.

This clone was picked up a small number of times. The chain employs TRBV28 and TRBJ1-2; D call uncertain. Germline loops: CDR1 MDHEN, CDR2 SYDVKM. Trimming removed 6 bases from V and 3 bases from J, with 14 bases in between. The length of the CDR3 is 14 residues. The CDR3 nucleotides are TGTGCCAGCAGGCCGGGTGTAATCGACTATGGCTACACCTTC. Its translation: CASRPGVIDYGYTF.

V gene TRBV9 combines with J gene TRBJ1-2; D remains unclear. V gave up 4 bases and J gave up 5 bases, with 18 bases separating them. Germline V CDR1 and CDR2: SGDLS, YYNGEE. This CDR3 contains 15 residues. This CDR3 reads CASSTGSGPSYGYTF. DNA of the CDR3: TGTGCCAGCAGCACCGGTTCGGGTCCCTCATATGGCTACACCTTC.

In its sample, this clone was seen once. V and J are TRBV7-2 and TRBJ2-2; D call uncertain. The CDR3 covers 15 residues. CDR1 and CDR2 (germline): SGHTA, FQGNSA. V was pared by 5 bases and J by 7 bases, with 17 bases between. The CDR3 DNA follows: TGTGCCAGCAGCGAGCAATTCTTACCAAACGGGGAGCTGTTTTTT. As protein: CASSEQFLPNGELFF.

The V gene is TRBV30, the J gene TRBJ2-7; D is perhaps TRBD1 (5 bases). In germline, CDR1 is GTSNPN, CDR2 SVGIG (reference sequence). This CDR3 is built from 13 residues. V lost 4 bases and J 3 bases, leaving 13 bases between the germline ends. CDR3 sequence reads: CAWNLPGNYEQYF. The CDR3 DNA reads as TGTGCCTGGAATCTTCCAGGGAACTACGAGCAGTACTTC. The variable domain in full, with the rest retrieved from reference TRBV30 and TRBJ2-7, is SQTIHQWPATLVQPVGSPLSLECTVEGTSNPNLYWYRQAAGRGLQLLFYSVGIGQISSEVPQNLSASRPQDRQFILSSKKLLLSDSGFYLCAWNLPGNYEQYFGPGTRLTVT.

CDR3 amino acids: CAWNQAYDTGELFF. Here the CDR3 DNA reads TGTGCCTGGAACCAGGCTTACGATACCGGGGAGCTGTTTTTT. The chain employs TRBV30 and TRBJ2-2; D is undetermined. Germline CDR1 GTSNPN, CDR2 SVGIG (reference sequence). This CDR3 region has 14 residues. Deletions cut 4 bases from V and 5 bases from J, with 14 bases between.

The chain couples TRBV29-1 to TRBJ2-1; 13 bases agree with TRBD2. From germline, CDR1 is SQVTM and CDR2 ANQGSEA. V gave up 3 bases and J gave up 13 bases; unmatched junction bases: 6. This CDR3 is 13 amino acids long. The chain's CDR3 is CSVDPGTSGVQFF. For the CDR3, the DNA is TGCAGCGTTGATCCGGGGACTAGCGGGGTACAGTTCTTC.

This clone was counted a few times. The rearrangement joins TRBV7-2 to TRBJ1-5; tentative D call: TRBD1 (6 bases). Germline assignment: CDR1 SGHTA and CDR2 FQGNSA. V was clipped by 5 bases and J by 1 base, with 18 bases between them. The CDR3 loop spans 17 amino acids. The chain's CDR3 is CASSVGAFRGSNQPQHF. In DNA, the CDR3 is TGTGCCAGCAGCGTTGGGGCGTTCAGGGGAAGCAATCAGCCCCAGCATTTT.

CDR3 sequence (DNA): TGTGCCAGCAGTGATCACCAGCCCCAGCATTTT. Protein sequence: CASSDHQPQHF. The chain employs TRBV28 and TRBJ1-5; D remains ambiguous. This CDR3 is 11 amino acids long. Germline assignment: CDR1 MDHEN and CDR2 SYDVKM. V lost 5 bases, J lost 7 bases, and 6 bases lay in between.

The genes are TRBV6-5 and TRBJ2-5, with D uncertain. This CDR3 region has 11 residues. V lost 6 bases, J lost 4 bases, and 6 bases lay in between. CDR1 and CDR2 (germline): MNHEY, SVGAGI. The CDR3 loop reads CASSPGETQYF. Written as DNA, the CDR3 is TGTGCCAGCAGCCCCGGAGAGACCCAGTACTTC.

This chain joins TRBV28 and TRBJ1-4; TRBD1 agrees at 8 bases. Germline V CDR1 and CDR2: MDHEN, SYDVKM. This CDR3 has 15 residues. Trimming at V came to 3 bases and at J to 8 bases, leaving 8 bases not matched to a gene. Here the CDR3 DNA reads TGTGCCAGCAGTTTCCCCTCAGGGGGCGTCGAAAAACTGTTTTTT. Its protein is CASSFPSGGVEKLFF.

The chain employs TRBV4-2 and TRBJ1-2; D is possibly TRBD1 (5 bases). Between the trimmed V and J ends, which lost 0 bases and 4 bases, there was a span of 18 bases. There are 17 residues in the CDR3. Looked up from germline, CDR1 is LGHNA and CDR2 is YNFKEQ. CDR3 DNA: TGTGCCAGCAGCCAAGATTCTTCCGCAGGGAATAGCTATGGCTACACCTTC. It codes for CASSQDSSAGNSYGYTF.